The clone carrying this TCR beta chain was seen many times. Its antigen is not identified. The sample belongs to a study of blood T cells in healthy people across ages. Looking at the study overall: Template switching picked up about one barcoded beta molecule for each two T cells. Findings and limits, study-wide: Age advanced and TCR beta diversity per million T cells fell, roughly linearly. Diversity figures based on one million T cells were deemed too low. It was not possible, with unsorted PBMCs, to conclusively compare naive and antigen-experienced cells.

The CDR3 extends over 15 amino acids. From germline, CDR1 is SGDLS and CDR2 YYNGEE. With 0 bases clipped from V and 2 bases from J, the junction kept 2 bases outside the gene matches. Next came a second PCR, run for about 7 to 12 cycles, which used a sample-barcoded 5' primer along with a J-beta primer mix. TCRdb analysed the 5' RACE reads with MiXCR anew, one entry per CDR3 protein. The data hold approximately 810,000 distinct CDR3 sequences, with under 40% observed a single time. The TCR comes from a man younger than 35 in good health. The source material was blood. V usage is TRBV9 and J usage is TRBJ2-1, with TRBD1 matching over 7 bases. This chain's CDR3 is CASSVVTGAYNEQFF. The CDR3 DNA is TGTGCCAGCAGCGTAGTTACAGGGGCCTACAATGAGCAGTTCTTC.